This T cell receptor (beta chain) was identified during a study of cytomegalovirus exposure and HLA in healthy donors (dated by TCRdb to about 2017). Context from the whole study: An earlier analysis of several hundred of the donors reported about 260 Gb of sequence data and some 110 million unique TCR beta sequences obtained from around 170 million T cells. Roughly 300 gigabases of sequencing data and 80 million or so unique TCR sequences were included in an early release covering 550 to 650 HLA-typed donors. Of the roughly 400 genotyped donors, over 80% were placed in the genetic ancestry cluster associated with self-reported Caucasian donors. The study aimed to test whether signatures of past pathogen exposure could be identified by cataloging public T cell receptors. The T cell repertoires of 666 subjects were profiled by immunosequencing and related to cytomegalovirus serostatus. Besides the first cohort of around 700 subjects, a separate validation cohort made up of 120 different subjects was used. The study combined high-throughput TCR immunosequencing, statistical association of individual TCRs with disease status, and machine learning to predict cytomegalovirus infection status. In a later analysis, previously published TCR beta repertoires from 600 to 850 donors were re-analyzed and high-resolution HLA genotyping was added so that TCR occurrence patterns could be studied. In the later analysis, no new phenotypic data were used to find candidate immune exposures; instead, reliance was placed on TCR beta sequences and their occurrence across donors. An earlier analysis of a few hundred of the donors applied high-throughput TCR beta sequencing to assess whether each TCR beta V gene segment acted as functional or pseudogenic. Donor age, sex, ethnicity and CMV serostatus were compiled alongside the repertoire data. A later genetic analysis took genome-wide SNP genotypes for about 55% of the 666 donors and used that subset as a discovery cohort. Every discovery cohort repertoire had been produced on one sequencing platform. Both class I and class II loci were covered by HLA typing, at four-digit resolution. The number of typed donors differed by locus: about 620-640 for A, B, C, DRB1 and DQB1; 500 to 550 for DQA1; about 600 for DPA1; and roughly 490 for DPB1. Roughly 5 DR-DQ haplotypes were handled as single units for association and clustering, since linkage in the cohort was strong. Across around 400 genotyped donors of the cohort, an average of roughly 250,000 unique TCR beta nucleotide sequences per donor were sequenced, and approximately 19% of those sequences were non-productive. Overall results and qualifications from the work: While some public TCRs were present in many individuals, most TCR sequences turned up only very rarely across donors. In vitro tests confirmed that three of the cytomegalovirus-associated TCR beta chains recognize cytomegalovirus antigens. In the study, some 160 TCR beta chains were listed as associated with cytomegalovirus. The 87-base-pair reads could not distinguish some IMGT-functional V segments, including TRBV6-2 and TRBV6-3, so those segments were excluded. According to a later analysis, most CMV-associated TCR beta chains appeared to be HLA-restricted, and the HLA associations seemed to be driven largely by CMV exposure. A group of highly shared sequence variants was considered likely to be a technical artifact of the sequencing pipeline. In a later analysis, HLA-associated TCR beta chains were found to be more clonally expanded and to have lower generation probabilities than equally common non-associated chains. Because counts were too low, 15 to 20 rarely observed V segments, including chromosome 9 orphons, were left out of the earlier analysis of roughly 600 of the donors. The cohort was sequenced for TCR beta chains only, and without alpha or paired-chain data the features that could be detected were limited. For the cohort, immune exposure information was limited to CMV serostatus. A further reported finding was that TCR beta sequences accurately predicted the HLA-A and HLA-B alleles for most subjects in the first cohort. Presence/absence analyses assumed roughly uniform sequencing depth across donors, an assumption that may not hold. A later analysis reported that several top co-occurrence clusters appeared linked to parvovirus B19, influenza, CMV and Epstein-Barr virus. A later analysis found that TCR association rates varied across HLA loci, with DRB1 alleles showing the most associated TCRs and HLA-C alleles the fewest. Because HLA typing was missing for some donors at each locus, association tests included only the typed subset. In both the original and validation cohorts, the classifier was reported to diagnose cytomegalovirus status with high specificity and sensitivity. Compared with the roughly 600-donor mean, donors in an Asian-associated ancestry cluster had fewer N-insertions in productive TCRs, according to a later genetic analysis. In a later genetic analysis, a missense DCLRE1C variant was associated with V-gene and J-gene trimming of TCR beta chains, and the association was replicated in an independent cohort. In a later analysis, 16,951 TCR beta sequences were associated with specific HLA alleles at a false discovery rate of 0.05. In an earlier analysis of approximately 590 of the donors, most TCR beta V segments appeared in productive rearrangements about 87% or about 30% of the time, broadly matching IMGT annotations. The authors suggested that the approach could potentially be extended to other disease states and immunological phenotypes. Correlated functional status among segregating V segments might be attributable to linkage disequilibrium, but an unknown experimental factor could not be ruled out. When HLA alleles, especially DR and DQ, strongly co-occurred, TCR associations were difficult to assign to individual alleles.

Library method: the immunoSEQ multiplex PCR assay. For the multiplex PCR, a mixture combining 60 forward primers for TCR Vbeta segments and 13 reverse primers for TCR Jbeta segments was used. A multiplex PCR assay on genomic DNA amplified the CDR3 region of rearranged TCR beta genes. Amplified TCR beta libraries were sequenced as 87-base-pair reads on the Illumina HiSeq System. Per the original workflow: Across the 670 or so repertoires, a later analysis counted approximately 75 million unique TCR beta chains, some 11 million of which were shared by at least two donors. To remove PCR and sequencing errors, raw reads were error-corrected and collapsed into unique sequences using a nearest-neighbor algorithm that merged closely related sequences. To assign V, D and J gene segments, CDR3 sequences were aligned to IMGT reference sequences. For a sequence to be retained, a match of at least six nucleotides to both a V gene segment and a J gene segment was required. Rearrangements were called productive when the CDR3 lacked stop codons and stayed in frame with V and J; all others were non-productive. Following IMGT convention, CDR3 was defined as the stretch from the second conserved V-encoded cysteine to the conserved J-encoded phenylalanine. In an earlier analysis of more than 550 of the donors, sequences lacking an unambiguous match to a single V gene segment were excluded. An earlier analysis of about 590 of the donors classified V segments as functional when productive rearrangements were above 56.7% and as segregating when the standard deviation between donors was above 5%. A statistical classification framework was built to diagnose cytomegalovirus status from the catalog of TCR beta chain sequences. In a later analysis, TCR nucleotide sequences were compared against IMGT/GENE-DB human TR gene sequences so that V and J genes could be assigned. The TCRdist pipeline was used in a later analysis to assign CDR3 sequences and most-parsimonious VDJ recombination scenarios. In a later analysis, each TCR beta chain was defined by its CDR3 amino acid sequence together with its V-gene family, and reads lacking a unique V-gene family were excluded. A later analysis removed 500 to 600 highly shared, low-generation-probability nucleotide sequences to deal with suspected cross-contamination and a sequencing artifact. For each public chain, a later analysis derived a clonal expansion index from normalized ranks of inferred template counts within each repertoire. A later analysis computed generation probabilities with a VDJ recombination model fitted to out-of-frame rearrangements, and checked the results against IGoR. Hypergeometric tests were used in a later analysis to score TCR-TCR, TCR-HLA and TCR-CMV co-occurrence, with a repertoire-size bias correction applied to the TCR pairs. A later analysis estimated false discovery rates by permuting HLA or CMV assignments 20 times. In a later analysis, co-occurring TCRs were grouped using DBSCAN, and TCRdist sequence similarity was added for clustering within HLA-allele-positive subsets. Repertoires with fewer than 30,000 or more than 120,000 public chains, plus five repertoires with anomalous nucleotide sharing, were excluded from co-occurrence clustering. This is the immuneACCESS table as TCRdb keeps it, with only in-frame sequences that have V and J called. A part of the clones is gone; compared with another copy, unresolved V genes explain less than half, and the rest is unexplained. V and J calls and clone size follow that table, whereas D and trimming were derived from the DNA. Across this sample there are a few hundred thousand clones, with about 80% seen only once. Less than 0.4% of the sample is taken by the ten largest.

Looking up the germline V gene yields CDR1 MDHEN and CDR2 SYDVKM. Between the V and J ends, shortened by 2 bases and 1 base respectively, the junction contains 9 bases. The CDR3, from cysteine to phenylalanine, totals 15 residues. Solely the CDR3 DNA is kept, with 45 bases framed from the first base. In total, approximately 690 healthy bone marrow donors made up the cohort. At the time of sampling, all cohort members were nominally healthy, though unrecorded immune exposures were likely present. The donor was CMV seronegative and belonged to the group of 352 seronegative cohort members. A peripheral blood sample was collected from each donor, and TCR beta sequencing was performed on peripheral blood mononuclear cells. Genomic DNA extraction from the blood cell samples was performed with the Qiagen DNeasy Blood Extraction Kit. In the case of this clone: Its antigen target is currently unknown. Base qualities are missing; no much larger clone stands one base away.

Sequenced material: PBMCs. The rearranged segments are TRBV28 and TRBJ1-5; the D region possibly corresponds to TRBD1 (6 bases align). The receptor was derived from a girl aged 2 to 9 in good health and CMV-seronegative. The CDR3 protein is CASSLGTRSNQPQHF. The DNA sequence is TGTGCCAGCAGTTTAGGGACAAGGAGCAATCAGCCCCAGCATTTT.